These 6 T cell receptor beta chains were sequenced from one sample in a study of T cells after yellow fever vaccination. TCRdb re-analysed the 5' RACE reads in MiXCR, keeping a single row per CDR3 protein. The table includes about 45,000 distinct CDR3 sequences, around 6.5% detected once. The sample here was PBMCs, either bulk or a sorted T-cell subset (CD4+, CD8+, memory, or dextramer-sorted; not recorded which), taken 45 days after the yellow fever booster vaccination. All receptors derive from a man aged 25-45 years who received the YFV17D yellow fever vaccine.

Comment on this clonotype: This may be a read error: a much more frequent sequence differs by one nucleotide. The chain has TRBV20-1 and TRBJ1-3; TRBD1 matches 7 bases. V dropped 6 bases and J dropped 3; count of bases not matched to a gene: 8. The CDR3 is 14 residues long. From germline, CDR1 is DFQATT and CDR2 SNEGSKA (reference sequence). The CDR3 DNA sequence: TGCAGTGCAAACAACAGGGGCAATGGAAACACCATATATTTT. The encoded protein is CSANNRGNGNTIYF.

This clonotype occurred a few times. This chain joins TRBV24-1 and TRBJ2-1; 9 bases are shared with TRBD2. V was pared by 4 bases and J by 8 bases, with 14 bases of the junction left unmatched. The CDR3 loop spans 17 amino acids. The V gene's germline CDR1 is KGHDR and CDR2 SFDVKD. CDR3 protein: CATSDPGVSAGGYEQFF. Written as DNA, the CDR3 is TGTGCCACCAGTGACCCGGGGGTTAGCGCGGGGGGGTATGAGCAGTTCTTC.

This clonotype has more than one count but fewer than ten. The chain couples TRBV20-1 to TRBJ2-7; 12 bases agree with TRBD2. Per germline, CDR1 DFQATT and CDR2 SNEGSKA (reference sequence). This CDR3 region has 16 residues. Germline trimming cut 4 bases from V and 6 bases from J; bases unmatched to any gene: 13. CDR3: CSATFGLAGSRGEQYF. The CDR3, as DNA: TGCAGTGCTACATTCGGACTAGCGGGAAGCCGTGGCGAGCAGTACTTC.

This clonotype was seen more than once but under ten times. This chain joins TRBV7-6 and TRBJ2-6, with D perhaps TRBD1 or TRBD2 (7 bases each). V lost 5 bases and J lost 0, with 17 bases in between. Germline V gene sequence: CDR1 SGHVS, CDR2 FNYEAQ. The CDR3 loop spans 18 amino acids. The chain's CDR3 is CASSTRQGGSSGANVLTF. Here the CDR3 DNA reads TGTGCCAGCAGCACCCGACAGGGAGGGTCCTCTGGGGCCAACGTCCTGACTTTC.

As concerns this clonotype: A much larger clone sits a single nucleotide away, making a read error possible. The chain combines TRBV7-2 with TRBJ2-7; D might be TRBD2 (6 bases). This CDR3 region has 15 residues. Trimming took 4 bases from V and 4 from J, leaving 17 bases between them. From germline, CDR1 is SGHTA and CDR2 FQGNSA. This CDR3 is CASSSQGLWDYEQYF. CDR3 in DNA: TGTGCCAGCAGCTCCCAAGGACTATGGGATTACGAGCAGTACTTC.

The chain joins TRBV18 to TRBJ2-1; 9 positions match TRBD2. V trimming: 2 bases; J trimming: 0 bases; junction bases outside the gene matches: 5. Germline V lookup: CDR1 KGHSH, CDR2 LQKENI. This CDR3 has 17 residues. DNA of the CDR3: TGTGCCAGCTCACCAACCCTAGCGGGGAGCTCCTACAATGAGCAGTTCTTC. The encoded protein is CASSPTLAGSSYNEQFF. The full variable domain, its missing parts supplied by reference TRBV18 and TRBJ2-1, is NAGVMQNPRHLVRRRGQEARLRCSPMKGHSHVYWYRQLPEEGLKFMVYLQKENIIDESGMPKERFSAEFPKEGPSILRIQQVVRGDSAAYFCASSPTLAGSSYNEQFFGPGTRLTVL.